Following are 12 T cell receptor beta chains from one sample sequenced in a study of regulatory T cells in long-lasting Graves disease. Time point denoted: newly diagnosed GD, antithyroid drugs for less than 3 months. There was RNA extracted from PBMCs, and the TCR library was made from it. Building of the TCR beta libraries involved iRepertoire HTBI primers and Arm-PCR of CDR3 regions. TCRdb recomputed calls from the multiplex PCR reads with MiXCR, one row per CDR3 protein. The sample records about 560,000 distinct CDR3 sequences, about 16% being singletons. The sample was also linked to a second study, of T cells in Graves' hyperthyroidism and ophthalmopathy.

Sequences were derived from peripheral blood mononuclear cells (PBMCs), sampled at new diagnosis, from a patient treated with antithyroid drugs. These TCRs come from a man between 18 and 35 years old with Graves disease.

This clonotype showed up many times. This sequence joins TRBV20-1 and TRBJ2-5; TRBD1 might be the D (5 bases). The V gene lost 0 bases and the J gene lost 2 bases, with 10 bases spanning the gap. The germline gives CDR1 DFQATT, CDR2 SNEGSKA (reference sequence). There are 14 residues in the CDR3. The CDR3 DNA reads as TGCAGTGCTAGAGATTTGACAGAGCAAGAGACCCAGTACTTC. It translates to CSARDLTEQETQYF.

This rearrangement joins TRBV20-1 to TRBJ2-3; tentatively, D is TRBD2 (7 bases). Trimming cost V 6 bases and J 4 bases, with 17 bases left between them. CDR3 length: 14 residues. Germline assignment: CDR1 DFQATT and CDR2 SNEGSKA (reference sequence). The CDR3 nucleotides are TGCAGTGCGCAGGCTTCGCGGGGGCCAGATACGCAGTATTTT. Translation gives CSAQASRGPDTQYF.

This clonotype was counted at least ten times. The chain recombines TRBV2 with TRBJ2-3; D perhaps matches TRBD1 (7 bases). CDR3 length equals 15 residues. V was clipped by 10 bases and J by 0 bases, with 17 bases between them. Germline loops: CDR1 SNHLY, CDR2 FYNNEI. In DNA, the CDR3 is TGTGCCACTAGGAGGGGGCGGGAAAGCACAGATACGCAGTATTTT. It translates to CATRRGRESTDTQYF.

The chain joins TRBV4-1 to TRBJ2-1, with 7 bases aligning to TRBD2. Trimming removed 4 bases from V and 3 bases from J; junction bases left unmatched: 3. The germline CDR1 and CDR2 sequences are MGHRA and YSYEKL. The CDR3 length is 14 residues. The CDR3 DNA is TGCGCCAGCAGCCTCCAGCGGGACTACAATGAGCAGTTCTTC. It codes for CASSLQRDYNEQFF.

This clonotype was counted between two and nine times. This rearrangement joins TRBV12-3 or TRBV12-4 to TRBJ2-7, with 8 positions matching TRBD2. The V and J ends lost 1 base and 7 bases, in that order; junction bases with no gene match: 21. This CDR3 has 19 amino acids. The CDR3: CASSLEVTSVSNPHGEQYF. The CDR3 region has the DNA TGTGCCAGCAGTTTAGAGGTGACTAGCGTTTCAAACCCTCACGGGGAGCAGTACTTC.

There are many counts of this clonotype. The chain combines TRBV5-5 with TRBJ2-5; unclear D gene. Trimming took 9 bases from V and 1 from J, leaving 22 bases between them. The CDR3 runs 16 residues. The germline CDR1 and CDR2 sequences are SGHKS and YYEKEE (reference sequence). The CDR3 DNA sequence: TGTGCCACCAACCCTTCCCCCCTTATATCCCAAGAGACCCAGTACTTC. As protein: CATNPSPLISQETQYF.

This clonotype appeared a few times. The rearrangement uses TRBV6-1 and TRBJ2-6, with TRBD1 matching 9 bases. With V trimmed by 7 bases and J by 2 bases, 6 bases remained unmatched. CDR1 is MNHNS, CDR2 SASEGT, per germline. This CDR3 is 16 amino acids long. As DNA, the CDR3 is TGTGCCAGCACGCGGGACAGGGAGACTGGGGCCAACGTCCTGACTTTC. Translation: CASTRDRETGANVLTF.

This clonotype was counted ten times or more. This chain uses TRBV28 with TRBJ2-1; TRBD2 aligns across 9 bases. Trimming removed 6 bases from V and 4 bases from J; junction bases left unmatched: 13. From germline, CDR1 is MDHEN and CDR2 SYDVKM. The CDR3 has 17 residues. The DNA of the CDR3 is TGTGCCAGCAGCTCGGGACAGCGACTAGCGGAGTACAATGAGCAGTTCTTC. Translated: CASSSGQRLAEYNEQFF. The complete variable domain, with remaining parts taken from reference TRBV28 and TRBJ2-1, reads DVKVTQSSRYLVKRTGEKVFLECVQDMDHENMFWYRQDPGLGLRLIYFSYDVKMKEKGDIPEGYSVSREKKERFSLILESASTNQTSMYLCASSSGQRLAEYNEQFFGPGTRLTVL.

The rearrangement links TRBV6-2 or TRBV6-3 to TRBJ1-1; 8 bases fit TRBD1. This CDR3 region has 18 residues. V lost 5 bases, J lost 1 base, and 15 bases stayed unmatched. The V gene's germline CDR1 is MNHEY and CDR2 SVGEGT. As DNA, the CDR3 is TGTGCCAGCAGTCAGGGGGCGGGCGGGGACAGATGGAACACTGAAGCTTTCTTT. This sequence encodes CASSQGAGGDRWNTEAFF.

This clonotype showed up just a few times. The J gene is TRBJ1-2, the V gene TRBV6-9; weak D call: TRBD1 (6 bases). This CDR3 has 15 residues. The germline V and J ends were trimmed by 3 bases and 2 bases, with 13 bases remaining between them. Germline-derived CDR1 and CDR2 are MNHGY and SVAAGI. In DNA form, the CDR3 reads TGTGCCAGCAGTTACCAGGCAGGGGTCAACTATGGCTACACCTTC. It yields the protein CASSYQAGVNYGYTF.

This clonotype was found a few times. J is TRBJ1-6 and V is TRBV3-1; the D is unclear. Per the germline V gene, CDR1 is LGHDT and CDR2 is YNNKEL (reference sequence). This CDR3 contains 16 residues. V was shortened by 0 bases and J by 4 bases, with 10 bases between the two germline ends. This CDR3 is CASSQESQHYNSPLHF. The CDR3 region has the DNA TGTGCCAGCAGCCAAGAATCGCAGCATTATAATTCACCCCTCCACTTT.

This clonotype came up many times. CDR3 nucleotides: TGTGCCAGCAGTTCACGGTACGAGCAGTACTTC. Translation gives CASSSRYEQYF. The V call is TRBV28, the J call TRBJ2-7, with unresolved D. Between the trimmed V and J ends, which lost 4 bases and 4 bases, there was a span of 5 bases. From germline, CDR1 is MDHEN and CDR2 SYDVKM. There are 11 residues in the CDR3. The full variable domain, rest sourced from reference TRBV28 and TRBJ2-7, is DVKVTQSSRYLVKRTGEKVFLECVQDMDHENMFWYRQDPGLGLRLIYFSYDVKMKEKGDIPEGYSVSREKKERFSLILESASTNQTSMYLCASSSRYEQYFGPGTRLTVT.